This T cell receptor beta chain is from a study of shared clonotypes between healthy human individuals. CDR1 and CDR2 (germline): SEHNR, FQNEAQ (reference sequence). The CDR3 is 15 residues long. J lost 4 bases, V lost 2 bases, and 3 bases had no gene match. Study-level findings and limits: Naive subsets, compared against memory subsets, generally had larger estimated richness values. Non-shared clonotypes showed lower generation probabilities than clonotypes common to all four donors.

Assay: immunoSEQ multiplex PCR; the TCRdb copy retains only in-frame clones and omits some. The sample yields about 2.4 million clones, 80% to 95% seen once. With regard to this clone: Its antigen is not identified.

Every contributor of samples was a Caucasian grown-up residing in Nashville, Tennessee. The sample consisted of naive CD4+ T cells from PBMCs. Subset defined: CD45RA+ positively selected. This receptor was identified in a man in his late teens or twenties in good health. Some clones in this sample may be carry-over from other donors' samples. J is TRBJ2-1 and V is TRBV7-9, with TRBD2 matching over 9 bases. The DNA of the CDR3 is TGTGCCAGCAGCTTACTAGCGGGAACATACAATGAGCAGTTCTTC. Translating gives CASSLLAGTYNEQFF.